The 20 T cell receptor beta chains given below trace back to one sample, sequenced in a study of lymphopenia after photon versus proton radiotherapy. The protocol was immunoSEQ multiplex PCR, while the TCRdb copy is restricted to in-frame clones and leaves out a portion. This sample yields about 160,000 clones, of which roughly nine tenths are seen a single time; about 4.3% belongs to the top ten. Sequenced here: peripheral blood, sampled from a patient treated with photon-based radiotherapy. Receptor source: a man aged 45-65 years with gastric cancer.

In its sample, this clone was seen a few times. The chain couples TRBV11-2 to TRBJ2-7, with 7 bases identical to TRBD1. This CDR3 has 17 amino acids. Trimming cost V 1 base and J 1 base; bases outside gene matches: 10. The V gene's germline CDR1 is SGHAT and CDR2 FQNNGV. The CDR3 coding sequence is TGTGCCAGCAGCTTAGGTGGGACCGGGACAGTTTCCTACGAGCAGTACTTC. Translation gives CASSLGGTGTVSYEQYF.

This chain links TRBV7-8 with TRBJ2-3, with 11 bases fitting TRBD2. The ends lost 4 bases at V and 6 bases at J; junction bases unmatched: 9. Germline V gives CDR1 SGHVS, CDR2 FQNEAQ. The CDR3 extends over 16 amino acids. CDR3 sequence: CASSSRRLAGLDTQYF. The DNA of the CDR3 is TGTGCCAGCAGCTCTAGAAGACTAGCGGGATTGGATACGCAGTATTTT. The variable domain in full, with the rest retrieved from reference TRBV7-8 and TRBJ2-3, is GAGVSQSPRYKVAKRGQDVALRCDPISGHVSLFWYQQALGQGPEFLTYFQNEAQLDKSGLPSDRFFAERPEGSVSTLKIQRTQQEDSAVYLCASSSRRLAGLDTQYFGPGTRLTVL.

V is TRBV18 and J is TRBJ2-2; no reliable D call. V was cut by 3 bases and J by 0 bases, with 8 bases left in between. The germline CDR1 and CDR2 sequences are KGHSH and LQKENI. The CDR3 runs to 15 residues. In nucleotides, the CDR3 is TGTGCCAGCTCACCGCAGCTAGCGAACACCGGGGAGCTGTTTTTT. This translates into CASSPQLANTGELFF.

The rearrangement uses TRBV5-1 and TRBJ2-1, with 8 bases matching TRBD2. Trimming cost V 0 bases and J 8 bases; bases outside gene matches: 7. Germline CDR1 and CDR2: SGHRS and YFSETQ. CDR3 length equals 15 residues. The chain's CDR3 is CASSLDRPGGDEQFF. The DNA for the CDR3 is TGCGCCAGCAGCTTGGATCGTCCGGGAGGGGATGAGCAGTTCTTC.

The chain is built from TRBV12-5 and TRBJ2-1; 14 bases align to TRBD2. The V segment lost 6 bases and the J segment 7 bases; nucleotides outside the gene matches: 5. Germline V CDR1 and CDR2: LGHNT, FRNRAP. The CDR3 loop spans 15 amino acids. DNA for the CDR3: TGTGCTAGTGGAACCGGGACTAGCGGGAGTAATGAGCAGTTCTTC. This translates into CASGTGTSGSNEQFF.

This rearrangement joins TRBV5-1 to TRBJ1-4; D ambiguous. Trimming cost V 0 bases and J 6 bases, with 12 bases left between them. Germline V CDR1 and CDR2: SGHRS, YFSETQ. CDR3 length: 15 residues. The CDR3 reads CASSLALSDDEKLFF. In DNA, the CDR3 is TGCGCCAGCAGCTTGGCCTTGTCGGACGATGAAAAACTGTTTTTT.

The chain has TRBV5-6 and TRBJ2-2; D tentatively fits TRBD1 or TRBD2 (6 bases each). Trimming left V 1 base short and J 2 bases short, with 15 bases between. CDR3 size: 17 residues. Germline CDR1 is SGHDT and CDR2 is YYEEEE. The CDR3 DNA follows: TGTGCCAGCAGCTTGTTTTGGGGGGCTGGAAACACCGGGGAGCTGTTTTTT. Residues: CASSLFWGAGNTGELFF.

V and J are TRBV6-6 and TRBJ2-7, with D possibly TRBD2 on 6 matching bases. CDR1 MNHNY and CDR2 SVGAGI come from the germline V gene (reference sequence). The CDR3 length is 15 residues. Deletions cut 2 bases from V and 4 bases from J, with 15 bases between. The CDR3: CASSYAGGLGYEQYF. CDR3 DNA: TGTGCCAGCAGTTACGCAGGAGGGTTGGGATACGAGCAGTACTTC.

The rearrangement links TRBV4-3 to TRBJ2-7; 8 nucleotides match TRBD2. CDR3 length: 15 amino acids. Per the germline V gene, CDR1 is LGHNA and CDR2 is YSLEER. The ends lost 0 bases at V and 0 bases at J; junction bases unmatched: 1. Written as DNA, the CDR3 is TGCGCCAGCAGCCAAGATACTAGCGGCTCCTACGAGCAGTACTTC. Residues: CASSQDTSGSYEQYF.

V is TRBV6-5 and J is TRBJ2-7, with 10 bases fitting TRBD1. The CDR3 is 15 amino acids. The germline gives CDR1 MNHEY, CDR2 SVGAGI. Trimming removed 6 bases from V and 7 bases from J; junction bases left unmatched: 12. The CDR3: CASRSRDRGVWEQYF. CDR3 coding DNA: TGTGCCAGCAGGTCCCGGGACAGGGGTGTCTGGGAGCAGTACTTC.

The table lists this clone with a few counts. This chain joins TRBV6-5 and TRBJ1-2; no definite D call. Deletions cut 0 bases from V and 3 bases from J, with 8 bases between. Per germline, CDR1 MNHEY and CDR2 SVGAGI. The CDR3 length is 14 residues. The CDR3 nucleotides read TGTGCCAGCAGTTACTCCGGCAGATACTATGGCTACACCTTC. Translated: CASSYSGRYYGYTF.

The rearrangement links TRBV12-5 to TRBJ2-6, with a possible D match to TRBD2 (5 bases). The CDR3 sequence is 18 residues long. The V end lost 0 bases, the J end lost 2 bases, and 14 bases lay between the germline ends. Per germline, CDR1 LGHNT and CDR2 FRNRAP. This CDR3 reads CASGLVRSGNPGANVLTF. Here the CDR3 DNA reads TGTGCTAGTGGTTTGGTACGATCGGGGAATCCTGGGGCCAACGTCCTGACTTTC.

The chain employs TRBV6-6 and TRBJ1-4, with 9 bases matching TRBD1. The V segment lost 5 bases and the J segment 5 bases; nucleotides outside the gene matches: 3. The CDR3 covers 14 residues. The V gene's germline CDR1 is MNHNY and CDR2 SVGAGI (reference sequence). The CDR3 DNA reads as TGTGCCAGCAGTCCAGACAGGGGGAATGAAAAACTGTTTTTT. It codes for CASSPDRGNEKLFF.

CDR3 nucleotide sequence: TGTGCCAGCAGCCCGGGACAGGGAAGACGAGCCGAAGAGACCCAGTACTTC. This codes for CASSPGQGRRAEETQYF. This chain links TRBV4-2 with TRBJ2-5; TRBD1 matches at 9 bases. CDR3 length equals 17 residues. Germline V lookup: CDR1 LGHNA, CDR2 YNFKEQ. J was trimmed by 3 bases and V by 4 bases; bases with no gene match: 12.

This clone was seen a single time. Other DNA sequences in the same sample also yield this CDR3. This chain links TRBV14 with TRBJ1-1, with no clear D. CDR1 SGHDN and CDR2 FVKESK come from the germline V gene. The CDR3 is made up of 14 amino acids. With 4 bases removed from V and 0 bases from J, the gap between germline ends came to 9 bases. Here the CDR3 DNA reads TGTGCCAGCAGCCCCCCCGGCATGAACACTGAAGCTTTCTTT. Amino acid sequence: CASSPPGMNTEAFF.

This sequence joins TRBV10-3 and TRBJ1-5; D gene ambiguous. The CDR3 loop spans 14 amino acids. The germline V and J ends were trimmed by 3 bases and 3 bases, with 9 bases remaining between them. Germline CDR1 is ENHRY and CDR2 is SYGVKD. Here the CDR3 reads CAISDMPDNQPQHF. Here the CDR3 DNA reads TGTGCCATCAGTGATATGCCGGACAATCAGCCCCAGCATTTT.

As regards this clone: The sample has other DNA sequences that encode this CDR3 too. This sequence joins TRBV5-1 and TRBJ1-2; the D is unclear. The CDR3 totals 14 residues. Trimming removed 5 bases at V and 1 base at J, with 12 bases between. Germline CDR1 SGHRS, CDR2 YFSETQ. CDR3 residues: CASSPGDRNYGYTF. CDR3 coding DNA: TGCGCCAGCAGTCCTGGTGATCGTAACTATGGCTACACCTTC.

The chain recombines TRBV4-2 with TRBJ1-2, with a weak D call TRBD1 (5 bases). The CDR3 spans 14 residues. Germline V lookup: CDR1 LGHNA, CDR2 YNFKEQ. V shed 6 bases and J shed 4 bases, with 15 bases lying between them. The CDR3 region is CASRPDSLIYGYTF. CDR3 sequence (DNA): TGTGCCAGCAGACCAGACAGTCTCATCTATGGCTACACCTTC.

V is TRBV28 and J is TRBJ2-7, with a weak D call TRBD1 (6 bases). There are 14 residues in the CDR3. Germline V gene data show CDR1 as MDHEN and CDR2 as SYDVKM. V shed 6 bases and J shed 2 bases, with 14 bases lying between them. The CDR3 protein is CASRVTGVTYEQYF. CDR3 in DNA: TGTGCCAGCAGGGTGACAGGCGTTACCTACGAGCAGTACTTC.

The chain has TRBV10-3 and TRBJ2-7, with 10 bases aligning to TRBD2. Germline V gives CDR1 ENHRY, CDR2 SYGVKD. The CDR3 consists of 13 residues. The V and J ends lost 4 bases and 4 bases, in that order; junction bases with no gene match: 1. CDR3 protein: CAISGLAGYEQYF. CDR3 in DNA: TGTGCCATCAGTGGACTAGCGGGTTACGAGCAGTACTTC.